This T cell receptor (beta chain) came from a study of T cell clonotyping in hematopoietic cell transplantation. Germline V gene data show CDR1 as GTSNPN and CDR2 as SVGIG (reference sequence). Trimming pared 4 bases from V and 7 bases from J, leaving 16 bases between. The CDR3 covers 13 residues. Libraries were prepared by immunoSEQ multiplex PCR; TCRdb keeps only in-frame clonotypes and omits some of them. Of 17,000 or so clones in the sample, about nine tenths were seen once. This TCR came from a man in his fifties or sixties in good health. Some clones in this sample may be carry-over from other donors' samples. The V and J genes are TRBV30 and TRBJ2-5; a weak D match, TRBD1 (6 bases). Sample: peripheral blood mononuclear cells. CDR3 sequence reads: CAWTRDTRGTQYF. CDR3 DNA: TGTGCCTGGACCAGGGACACCCGGGGGACCCAGTACTTC.